A single sample gave rise to the 8 T cell receptor beta chains below, sequenced in a study of CD8 T cells in ankylosing spondylitis. TCRdb reprocessed the 5' RACE reads with MiXCR, giving one entry per CDR3 protein. The repertoire holds about 190,000 distinct CDR3 sequences, with approximately 13% as singletons. Sequenced input: blood, either unsorted or a sorted T cell fraction (not recorded which). The receptors derive from a female donor with ankylosing spondylitis or in good health (not recorded which).

This chain links TRBV19 with TRBJ2-2; the D call may be TRBD1 or TRBD2 (6 bases each). In germline, CDR1 is LNHDA, CDR2 SQIVND (reference sequence). CDR3 size: 15 residues. Trimming cost V 3 bases and J 3 bases, with 11 bases left between them. The CDR3 protein is CASSMGGLDTGELFF. The CDR3 nucleotides are TGTGCCAGTAGTATGGGGGGCCTGGACACCGGGGAGCTGTTTTTT.

This clonotype was counted many times. J is TRBJ2-3 and V is TRBV7-9, with 11 nucleotides matching TRBD2. The CDR3 is 16 amino acids. After removal of 6 bases from V and 5 bases from J, the junction contained 10 bases not matched to a gene. Per germline, CDR1 SEHNR and CDR2 FQNEAQ (reference sequence). DNA for the CDR3: TGTGCCAGCAGGGGACTAGCGGTTCCCGGAGGAGATACGCAGTATTTT. The encoded protein is CASRGLAVPGGDTQYF.

The sample holds a few counts of this clonotype. This rearrangement joins TRBV30 to TRBJ1-1; no definite D call. V was cut by 5 bases and J by 4 bases, with 8 bases left in between. The germline V gene encodes CDR1 GTSNPN and CDR2 SVGIG (reference sequence). The CDR3 totals 11 residues. The CDR3 region has the DNA TGTGCCTGGGGTTGGGGCACTGAAGCTTTCTTT. Its translation: CAWGWGTEAFF.

This clonotype was recorded many times. The rearrangement uses TRBV5-1 and TRBJ2-2, with 9 nucleotides matching TRBD1. This CDR3 has 15 residues. Looked up from germline, CDR1 is SGHRS and CDR2 is YFSETQ. The J segment lost 0 bases and the V segment lost 4 bases, leaving 1 base of the junction unmatched. The CDR3 DNA follows: TGCGCCAGCAGCCGACAGGGGGCGAACACCGGGGAGCTGTTTTTT. Translation gives CASSRQGANTGELFF.

This clonotype was counted a few times. The V call is TRBV20-1, the J call TRBJ1-2; TRBD1 agrees at 9 bases. The CDR3 contains 13 residues. The germline CDR1 and CDR2 sequences are DFQATT and SNEGSKA (reference sequence). V gave up 5 bases and J gave up 3 bases; unmatched junction bases: 4. Here the CDR3 reads CSAYYRGHYGYTF. CDR3 nucleotides: TGCAGTGCTTATTACAGGGGGCACTATGGCTACACCTTC.

This clonotype was detected a few times. DNA of the CDR3: TGCAGTGCTCTCCCCCTTATAGCGGGAGGGCCCAATGAGCGTTTCTTC. Its translation is CSALPLIAGGPNERFF. V and J are TRBV20-1 and TRBJ2-1, with 11 positions matching TRBD2. Per the germline V gene, CDR1 is DFQATT and CDR2 is SNEGSKA (reference sequence). J gave up 16 bases and V 5 bases, and 22 bases lay outside the gene matches. This CDR3 has 16 amino acids.

This clonotype was counted many times. This chain links TRBV4-1 with TRBJ2-3, with no clear D. Trimming stripped 3 bases from V and 1 base from J, with 11 bases between. This CDR3 comprises 15 residues. The germline CDR1 and CDR2 sequences are MGHRA and YSYEKL. As DNA, the CDR3 is TGCGCCAGCAGCCAGGTTGGGCTACGCACAGATACGCAGTATTTT. Translating gives CASSQVGLRTDTQYF.

This clonotype has just one count. A much larger clone sits a single nucleotide away, making a read error possible. Written as DNA, the CDR3 is TGTGCCAGCACCCCCACGGACACTGAAGTTTTCTTT. This codes for CASTPTDTEVFF. The chain couples TRBV7-9 to TRBJ1-1; a weak D match, TRBD1 (5 bases). CDR3 length equals 12 residues. Looked up from germline, CDR1 is SEHNR and CDR2 is FQNEAQ (reference sequence).